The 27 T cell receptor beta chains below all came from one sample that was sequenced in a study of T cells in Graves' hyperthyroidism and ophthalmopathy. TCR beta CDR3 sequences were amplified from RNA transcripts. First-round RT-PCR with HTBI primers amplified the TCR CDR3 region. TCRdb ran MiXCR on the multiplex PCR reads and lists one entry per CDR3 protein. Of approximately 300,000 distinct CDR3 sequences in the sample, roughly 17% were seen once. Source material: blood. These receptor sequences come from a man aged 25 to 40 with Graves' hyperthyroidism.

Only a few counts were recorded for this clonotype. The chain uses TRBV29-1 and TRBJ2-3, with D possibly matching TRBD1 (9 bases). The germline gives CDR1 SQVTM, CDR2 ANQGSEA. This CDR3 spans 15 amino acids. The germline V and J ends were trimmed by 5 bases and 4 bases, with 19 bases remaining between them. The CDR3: CSVRGGQGSSDTQYF. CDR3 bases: TGCAGCGTTCGGGGGGGACAGGGTAGTTCAGATACGCAGTATTTT.

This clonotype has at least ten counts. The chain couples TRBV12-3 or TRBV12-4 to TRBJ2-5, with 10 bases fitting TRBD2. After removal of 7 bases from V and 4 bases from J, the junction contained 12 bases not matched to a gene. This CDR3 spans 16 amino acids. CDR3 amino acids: CASTPGGAGGIETQYF. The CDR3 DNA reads TGTGCCAGCACCCCGGGTGGAGCGGGAGGGATAGAGACCCAGTACTTC.

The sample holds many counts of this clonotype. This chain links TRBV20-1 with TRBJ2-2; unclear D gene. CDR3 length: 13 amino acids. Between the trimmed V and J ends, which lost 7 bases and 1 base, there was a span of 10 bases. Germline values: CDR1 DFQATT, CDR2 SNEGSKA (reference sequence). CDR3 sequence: CSGQSGNTGELFF. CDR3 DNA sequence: TGCAGTGGGCAGTCAGGGAACACCGGGGAGCTGTTTTTT.

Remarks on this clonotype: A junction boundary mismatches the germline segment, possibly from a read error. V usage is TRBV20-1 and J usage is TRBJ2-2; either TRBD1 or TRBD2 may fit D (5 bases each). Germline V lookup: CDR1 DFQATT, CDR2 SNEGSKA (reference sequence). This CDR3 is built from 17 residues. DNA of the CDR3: TGCAGTGCTAGAGATACCGCGGCAGGGCAGTTTCCCGGGGAGCTGGTTTTT. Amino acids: CSARDTAAGQFPGELVF.

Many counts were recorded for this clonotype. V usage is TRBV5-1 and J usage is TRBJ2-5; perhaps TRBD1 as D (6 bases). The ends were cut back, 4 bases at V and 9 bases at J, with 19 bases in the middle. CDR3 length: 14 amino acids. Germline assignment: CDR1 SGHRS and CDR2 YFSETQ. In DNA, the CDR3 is TGCGCCAGCAGCGTAGGGATAACCCCAGGGGCCCAGTACTTC. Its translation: CASSVGITPGAQYF.

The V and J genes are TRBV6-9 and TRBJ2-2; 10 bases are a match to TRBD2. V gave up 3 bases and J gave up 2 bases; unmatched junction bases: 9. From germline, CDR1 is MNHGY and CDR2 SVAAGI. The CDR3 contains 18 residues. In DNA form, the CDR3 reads TGTGCCAGCAGTTACTCGAATGTACTAGCGGGAAACACCGGGGAGCTGTTTTTT. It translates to CASSYSNVLAGNTGELFF.

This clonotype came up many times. As DNA, the CDR3 is TGTGCCAGCAGTTTTTCCGCACGGGAGACCCAGTACTTC. Its protein product is CASSFSARETQYF. The rearrangement links TRBV12-3 or TRBV12-4 to TRBJ2-5; D not certain. Trimming removed 3 bases from V and 5 bases from J, with 10 bases in between. The CDR3 loop spans 13 amino acids.

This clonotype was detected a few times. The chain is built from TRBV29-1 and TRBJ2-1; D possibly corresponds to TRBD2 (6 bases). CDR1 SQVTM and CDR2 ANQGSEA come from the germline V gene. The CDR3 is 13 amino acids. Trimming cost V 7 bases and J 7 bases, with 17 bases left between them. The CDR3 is CSAPGEVMNEQFF. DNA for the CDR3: TGCAGCGCGCCGGGGGAGGTTATGAATGAGCAGTTCTTC.

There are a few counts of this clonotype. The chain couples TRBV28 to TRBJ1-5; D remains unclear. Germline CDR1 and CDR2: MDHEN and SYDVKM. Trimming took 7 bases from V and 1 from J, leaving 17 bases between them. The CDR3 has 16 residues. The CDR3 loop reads CASTLEGYASNQPQHF. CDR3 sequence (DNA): TGTGCCAGCACCTTGGAAGGGTACGCAAGCAATCAGCCCCAGCATTTT.

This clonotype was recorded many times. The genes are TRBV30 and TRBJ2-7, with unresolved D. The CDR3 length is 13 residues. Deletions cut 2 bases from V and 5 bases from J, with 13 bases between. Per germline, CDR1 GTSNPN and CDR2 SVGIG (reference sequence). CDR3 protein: CAWSYRMGNEQYF. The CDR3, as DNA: TGTGCCTGGAGTTATAGGATGGGGAACGAGCAGTACTTC.

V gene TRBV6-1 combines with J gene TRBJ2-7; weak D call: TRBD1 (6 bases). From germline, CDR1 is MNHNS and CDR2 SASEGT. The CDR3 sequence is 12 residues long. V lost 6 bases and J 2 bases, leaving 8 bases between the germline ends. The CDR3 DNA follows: TGTGCCAGCAGGGACAGACCCTACGAGCAGTACTTC. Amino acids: CASRDRPYEQYF.

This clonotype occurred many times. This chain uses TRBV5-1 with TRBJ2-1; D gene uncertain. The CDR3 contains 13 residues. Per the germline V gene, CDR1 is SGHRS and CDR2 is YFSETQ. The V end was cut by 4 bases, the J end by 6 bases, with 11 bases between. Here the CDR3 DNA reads TGCGCCAGCAGCCCCCTGGGATTCAATGAGCAGTTCTTC. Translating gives CASSPLGFNEQFF.

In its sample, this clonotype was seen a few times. CDR3 in DNA: TGTGCCAGCAGCTCCGCCGGACTAGCGGGAGAGGGGGGGAGGGGCGATGAGCAGTTCTTC. Its translation: CASSSAGLAGEGGRGDEQFF. This chain uses TRBV13 with TRBJ2-1; 13 positions agree with TRBD2. V was clipped by 4 bases and J by 8 bases; unmatched bases: 20. This CDR3 is built from 20 residues. Germline CDR1 PRHDT, CDR2 FYEKMQ (reference sequence).

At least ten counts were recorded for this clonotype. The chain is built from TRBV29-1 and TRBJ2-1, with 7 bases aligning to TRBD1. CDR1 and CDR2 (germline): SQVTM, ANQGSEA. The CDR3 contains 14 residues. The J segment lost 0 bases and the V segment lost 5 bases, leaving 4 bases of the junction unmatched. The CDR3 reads CSVNPGGSYNEQFF. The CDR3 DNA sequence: TGCAGCGTTAATCCAGGGGGCTCCTACAATGAGCAGTTCTTC.

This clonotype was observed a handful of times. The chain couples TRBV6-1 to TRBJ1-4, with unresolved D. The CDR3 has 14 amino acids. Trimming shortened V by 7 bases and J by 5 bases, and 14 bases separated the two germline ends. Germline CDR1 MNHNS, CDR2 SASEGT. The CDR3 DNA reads TGTGCCAGCACCCCCCGCAGACCAAATGAAAAACTGTTTTTT. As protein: CASTPRRPNEKLFF.

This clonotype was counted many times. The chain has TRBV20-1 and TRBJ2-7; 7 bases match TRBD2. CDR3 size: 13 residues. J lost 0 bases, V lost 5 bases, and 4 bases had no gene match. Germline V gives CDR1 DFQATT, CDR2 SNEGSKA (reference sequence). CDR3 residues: CSALAVSSYEQYF. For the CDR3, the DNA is TGCAGTGCTCTAGCGGTTAGCTCCTACGAGCAGTACTTC.

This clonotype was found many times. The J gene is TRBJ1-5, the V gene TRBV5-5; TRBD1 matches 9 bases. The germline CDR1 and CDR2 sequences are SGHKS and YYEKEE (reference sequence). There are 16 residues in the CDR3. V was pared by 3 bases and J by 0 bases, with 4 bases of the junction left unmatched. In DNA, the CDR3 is TGTGCCAGCAGCTCGACAGGGGGATATAGCAATCAGCCCCAGCATTTT. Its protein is CASSSTGGYSNQPQHF.

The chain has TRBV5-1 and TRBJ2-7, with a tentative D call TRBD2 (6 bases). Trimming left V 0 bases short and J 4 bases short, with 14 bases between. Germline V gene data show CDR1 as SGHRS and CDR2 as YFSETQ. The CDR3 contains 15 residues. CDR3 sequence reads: CASSLAYGGGYEQYF. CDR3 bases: TGCGCCAGCAGCTTGGCCTACGGGGGTGGGTACGAGCAGTACTTC.

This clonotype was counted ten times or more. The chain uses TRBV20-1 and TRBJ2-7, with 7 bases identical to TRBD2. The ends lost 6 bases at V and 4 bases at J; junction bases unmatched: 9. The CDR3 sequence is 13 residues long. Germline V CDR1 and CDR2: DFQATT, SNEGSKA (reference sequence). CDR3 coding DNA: TGCAGTGCGGAATGGGAGGGGAGTTACGAGCAGTACTTC. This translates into CSAEWEGSYEQYF.

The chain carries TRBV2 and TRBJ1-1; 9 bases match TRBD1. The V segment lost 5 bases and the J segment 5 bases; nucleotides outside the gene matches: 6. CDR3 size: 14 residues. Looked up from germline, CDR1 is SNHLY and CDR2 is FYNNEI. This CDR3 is CASSPQGASTEAFF. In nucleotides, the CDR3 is TGTGCCAGCAGTCCACAGGGGGCGAGTACTGAAGCTTTCTTT.

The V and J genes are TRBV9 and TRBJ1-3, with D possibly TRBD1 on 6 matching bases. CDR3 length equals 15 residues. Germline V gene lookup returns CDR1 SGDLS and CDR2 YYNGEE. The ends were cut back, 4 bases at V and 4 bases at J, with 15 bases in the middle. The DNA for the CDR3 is TGTGCCAGCAGCCCCGGGCTGGGGGGCGGAAACACCATATATTTT. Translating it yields CASSPGLGGGNTIYF.

CDR3 in DNA: TGTGCCAGCAGCCACTCGGGACTAGCGGGGTACGAGCAGTACTTC. Translating it yields CASSHSGLAGYEQYF. The gene calls are TRBV7-2 and TRBJ2-7; 13 bases fit TRBD2. This CDR3 region has 15 residues. CDR1 and CDR2 from the germline V gene are SGHTA and FQGNSA. The V and J ends lost 5 bases and 4 bases, in that order; junction bases with no gene match: 5. The whole variable domain, filled in from reference TRBV7-2 and TRBJ2-7, reads GAGVSQSPSNKVTEKGKDVELRCDPISGHTALYWYRQSLGQGLEFLIYFQGNSAPDKSGLPSDRFSAERTGGSVSTLTIQRTQQEDSAVYLCASSHSGLAGYEQYFGPGTRLTVT.

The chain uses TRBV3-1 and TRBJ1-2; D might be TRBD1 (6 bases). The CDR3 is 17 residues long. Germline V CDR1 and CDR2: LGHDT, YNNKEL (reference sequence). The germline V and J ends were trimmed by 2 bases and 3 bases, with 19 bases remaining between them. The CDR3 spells CASSQTSEIGGDYGYTF. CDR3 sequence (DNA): TGTGCCAGCAGCCAAACCTCAGAAATCGGGGGCGACTATGGCTACACCTTC.

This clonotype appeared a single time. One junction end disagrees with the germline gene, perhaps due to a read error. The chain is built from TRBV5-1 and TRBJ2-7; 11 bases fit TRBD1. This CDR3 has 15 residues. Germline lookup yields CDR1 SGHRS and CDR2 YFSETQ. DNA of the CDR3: TGCGCCAGCAGCCCGGGACAGGGGGACACCTACGAGCGGTACTTC. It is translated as CASSPGQGDTYERYF.

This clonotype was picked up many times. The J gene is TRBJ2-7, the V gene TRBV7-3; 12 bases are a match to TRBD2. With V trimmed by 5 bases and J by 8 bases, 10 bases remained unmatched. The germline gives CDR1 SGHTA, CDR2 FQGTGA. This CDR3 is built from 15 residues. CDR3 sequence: CASSDTTTSGSQQYF. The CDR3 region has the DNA TGTGCCAGCAGCGATACGACGACTAGCGGGAGTCAGCAGTACTTC.

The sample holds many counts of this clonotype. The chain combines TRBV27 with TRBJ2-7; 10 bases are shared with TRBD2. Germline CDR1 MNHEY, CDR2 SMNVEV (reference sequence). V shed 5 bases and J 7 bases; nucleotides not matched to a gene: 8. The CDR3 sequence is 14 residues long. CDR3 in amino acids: CASSIGLAGAEQYF. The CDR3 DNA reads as TGTGCCAGCAGTATTGGCCTAGCGGGAGCTGAGCAGTACTTC.

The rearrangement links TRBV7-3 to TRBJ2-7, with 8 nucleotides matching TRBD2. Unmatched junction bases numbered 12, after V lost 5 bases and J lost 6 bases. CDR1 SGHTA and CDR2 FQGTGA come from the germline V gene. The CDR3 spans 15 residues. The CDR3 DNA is TGTGCCAGCAGCCCAATAGCAGCGGGAGCGGGCGAGCAGTACTTC. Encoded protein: CASSPIAAGAGEQYF.